This T cell receptor (beta chain) derives from a study of cytotoxic CD8 clonotypes in ibrutinib-treated CLL. Background on the study: Samples averaged approximately 240,000 productive templates and some 96,000 productive rearrangements. Points from the study as a whole: Rising at ibrutinib response, clonality subsequently fell back toward baseline at progression.

The V end lost 2 bases, the J end lost 1 base, and 18 bases lay between the germline ends. The CDR3 extends over 17 amino acids. From germline, CDR1 is MDHEN and CDR2 SYDVKM. The repertoire was sequenced with immunoSEQ multiplex PCR; TCRdb's copy has only in-frame clones and lacks some. The sample contains around 310,000 clones, roughly 79% of which appear only once. Turning to this clone: What it recognizes is unknown.

The material was PBMCs, obtained before ibrutinib treatment. The V call is TRBV28, the J call TRBJ2-7, with D possibly being TRBD2 (6 bases). The sequence came from a human donor with chronic lymphocytic leukemia. DNA of the CDR3: TGTGCCAGCAGTTTACCGCGTGGGGCGGGATCTTCCTACGAGCAGTACTTC. This sequence encodes CASSLPRGAGSSYEQYF.